This TCR beta chain was identified in a study of control samples from healthy donors and cancer patients. Data came from immunoSEQ multiplex PCR; TCRdb stores just in-frame clones and leaves some out. The sample records 79,000 or so clones, about 89% being singletons. This CDR3 spans 13 amino acids. CDR1 and CDR2 (germline): SGHDT, YYEEEE. V was pared by 0 bases and J by 8 bases, with 11 bases between. The chain recombines TRBV5-6 with TRBJ1-2; D is uncertain. This TCR came from a woman aged 45 to 65 with colorectal cancer. Material: PBMCs. Here the CDR3 DNA reads TGTGCCAGCAGCTTGGGGGTCCCTCGAGGCTACACCTTC. Translated, it gives CASSLGVPRGYTF.